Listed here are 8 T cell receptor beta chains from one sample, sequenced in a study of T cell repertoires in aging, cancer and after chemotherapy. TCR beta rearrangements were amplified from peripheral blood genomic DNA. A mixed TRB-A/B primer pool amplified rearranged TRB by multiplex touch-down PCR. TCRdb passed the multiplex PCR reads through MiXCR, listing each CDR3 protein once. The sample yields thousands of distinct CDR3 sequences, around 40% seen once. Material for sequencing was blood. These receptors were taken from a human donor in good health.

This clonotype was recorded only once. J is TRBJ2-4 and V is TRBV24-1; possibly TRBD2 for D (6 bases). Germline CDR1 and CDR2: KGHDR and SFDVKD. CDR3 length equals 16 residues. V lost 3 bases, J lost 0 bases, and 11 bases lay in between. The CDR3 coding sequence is TGTGCCACCAGTGATCAGAGGGACTTAGCCAAAAACATTCAGTACTTC. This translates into CATSDQRDLAKNIQYF.

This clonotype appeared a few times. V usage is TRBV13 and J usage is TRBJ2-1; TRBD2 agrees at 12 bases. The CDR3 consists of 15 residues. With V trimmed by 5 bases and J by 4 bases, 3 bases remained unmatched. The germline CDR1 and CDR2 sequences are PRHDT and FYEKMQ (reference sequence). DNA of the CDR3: TGTGCCAGCAGCCTACTAGCGGGAGGATACAATGAGCAGTTCTTC. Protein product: CASSLLAGGYNEQFF.

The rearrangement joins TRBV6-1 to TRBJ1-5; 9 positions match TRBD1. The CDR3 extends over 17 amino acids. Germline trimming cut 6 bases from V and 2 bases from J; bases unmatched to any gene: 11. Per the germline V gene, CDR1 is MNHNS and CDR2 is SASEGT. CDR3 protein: CASSGLFDRGGNQPQHF. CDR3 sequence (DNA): TGTGCCAGCAGCGGACTTTTCGACAGGGGGGGCAATCAGCCCCAGCATTTT.

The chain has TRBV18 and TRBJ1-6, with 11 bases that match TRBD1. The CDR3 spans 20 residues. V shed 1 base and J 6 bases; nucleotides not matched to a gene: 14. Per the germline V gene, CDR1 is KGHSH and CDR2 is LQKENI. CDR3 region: CASSPLGLEGTGGTNSPLHF. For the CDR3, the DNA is TGTGCCAGCTCACCACTTGGCCTTGAAGGGACAGGGGGAACTAATTCACCCCTCCACTTT.

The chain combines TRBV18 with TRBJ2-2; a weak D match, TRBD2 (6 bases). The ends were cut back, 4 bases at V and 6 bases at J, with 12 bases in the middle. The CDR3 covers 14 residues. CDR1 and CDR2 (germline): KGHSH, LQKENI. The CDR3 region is CASSLDGGAGELFF. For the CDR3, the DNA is TGTGCCAGCTCACTCGACGGAGGGGCCGGGGAGCTGTTTTTT.

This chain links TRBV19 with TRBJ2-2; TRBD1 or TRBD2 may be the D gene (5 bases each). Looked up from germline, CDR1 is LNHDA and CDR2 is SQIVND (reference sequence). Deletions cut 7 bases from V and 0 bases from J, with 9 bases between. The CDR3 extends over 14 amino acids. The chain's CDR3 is CASIGAANTGELFF. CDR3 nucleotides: TGTGCCAGTATCGGGGCCGCGAACACCGGGGAGCTGTTTTTT.

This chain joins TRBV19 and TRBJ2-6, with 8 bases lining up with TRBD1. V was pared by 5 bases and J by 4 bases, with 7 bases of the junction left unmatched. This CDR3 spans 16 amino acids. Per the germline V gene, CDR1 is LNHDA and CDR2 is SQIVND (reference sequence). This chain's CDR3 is CASSETGTGGANVLTF. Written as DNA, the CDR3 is TGTGCCAGTAGTGAAACAGGGACAGGCGGGGCCAACGTCCTGACTTTC.

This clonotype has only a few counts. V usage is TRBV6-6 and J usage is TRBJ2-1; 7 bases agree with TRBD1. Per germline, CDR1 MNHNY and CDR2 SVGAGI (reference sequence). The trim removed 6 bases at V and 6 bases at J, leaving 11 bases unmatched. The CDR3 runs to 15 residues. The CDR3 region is CASSLTGLQGNEQFF. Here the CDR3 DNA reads TGTGCCAGCAGCCTGACAGGGCTCCAGGGCAATGAGCAGTTCTTC.